The rows below give T cell receptor beta chains drawn from one sample of a study of cytomegalovirus exposure and HLA in healthy donors. Profiling relied on immunoSEQ multiplex PCR, and the TCRdb table lists in-frame clones only, not all of them. The sample includes tens of thousands of clones, roughly 94% of them seen just once. The sequencing input was PBMCs. Source of these receptors: a man aged 18 to 30 in good health and CMV-seronegative. CDR3s include the opening cysteine and the closing phenylalanine or tryptophan. D genes are given only for firm matches. Only part of the rows carry a size: once, few, many, or a class if the clone is expanded.

D gene	V gene	clone size	J gene	CDR3 DNA	CDR3 protein
TRBD1	TRBV19	-	TRBJ1-2	TGTGCCAGTATCCCAAACAGGGGGCGAGACTATGGCTACACCTTC	CASIPNRGRDYGYTF
TRBD2	TRBV6-5	-	TRBJ2-7	TGTGCCAGCACTCGACTAGCGGGTTCCTACGAGCAGTACTTC	CASTRLAGSYEQYF
TRBD1	TRBV9	-	TRBJ1-3	TGTGCCAGCAGCGCCAGGGACAGCTCTGGAAACACCATATATTTT	CASSARDSSGNTIYF
TRBD1	TRBV5-1	once	TRBJ2-3	TGCGCCAGCAGCAGGGACAGTAGCACAGATACGCAGTATTTT	CASSRDSSTDTQYF
-	TRBV7-9	-	TRBJ1-4	TGTGCCAGCAGCTTCCCAGGGTGGAGAGAAAAACTGTTTTTT	CASSFPGWREKLFF
-	TRBV7-9	-	TRBJ1-1	TGTGCCAGCAGCTTAGACAGGAACACTGAAGCTTTCTTT	CASSLDRNTEAFF
TRBD1	TRBV19	-	TRBJ1-2	TGTGCCACCAGGGGACAGGCCCTCTATGGCTACACCTTC	CATRGQALYGYTF
-	TRBV6-5	-	TRBJ1-5	TGTGCCAGCAGTTTGAGGGTAAGAGGTCAGCCCCAGCATTTT	CASSLRVRGQPQHF
-	TRBV6-5	-	TRBJ2-7	TGTGCCAGCAGTTACGACCAGGTTACGAGCAAGCAGTACTTC	CASSYDQVTSKQYF
-	TRBV5-3	-	TRBJ1-5	TGTGCCAGAAGCTTGGCGTCAGGAGGAAGCAATCAGCCCCAGCATTTT	CARSLASGGSNQPQHF
-	TRBV11-2	-	TRBJ1-1	TGTGCCAGCGGAATTGGGGCATACACTGAAGCTTTCTTT	CASGIGAYTEAFF
-	TRBV6-5	-	TRBJ1-3	TGTGCCAGCAGTTACACGGGCTCTGGAAACACCATATATTTT	CASSYTGSGNTIYF
TRBD1	TRBV5-1	-	TRBJ2-3	TGCGCCAGCAGACAGGGGGTTAGCACAGATACGCAGTATTTT	CASRQGVSTDTQYF
TRBD2	TRBV5-1	-	TRBJ2-7	TGCGCCAGCAGCTTGGACGGGGGGAAGCAGTACTTC	CASSLDGGKQYF
-	TRBV9	-	TRBJ2-4	TGTGCCAGCAGCGTCAGTCTGGGGGGACACATTCAGTACTTC	CASSVSLGGHIQYF
TRBD1	TRBV6-5	-	TRBJ1-2	TGTGCCAGCAGCCCCGGACAGGGGGGCTTCTATGGCTACACCTTC	CASSPGQGGFYGYTF
-	TRBV6-5	-	TRBJ1-1	TGTGCCAGCAGACCCAGGACAGAAGTTGAAGCTTTCTTT	CASRPRTEVEAFF
-	TRBV5-8	-	TRBJ1-4	TGTGCCAGCAGCTTCGGGGGGTTTAGGGGCGCGAATAATGAAAAACTGTTTTTT	CASSFGGFRGANNEKLFF
TRBD1	TRBV18	-	TRBJ2-5	TGTGCCAGCTCACCTCTAGGGACAGGGGATCCAGAGACCCAGTACTTC	CASSPLGTGDPETQYF
-	TRBV30	-	TRBJ2-7	TGTGCCTGGAGTGTACTGGGGGGGGCGGGTGAGCAGTACTTC	CAWSVLGGAGEQYF
TRBD1	TRBV18	-	TRBJ1-1	TGTGCCAGCTCACAGACAGGGGTCACTGAAGCTTTCTTT	CASSQTGVTEAFF
TRBD2	TRBV7-6	-	TRBJ2-7	TGTGCCAGCAGCTTAGGCGGGACTATATACGAGCAGTACTTC	CASSLGGTIYEQYF
TRBD1	TRBV6-5	once	TRBJ1-1	TGTGCCAGCAGTTCCGACAGGGCGGCTTTCTTT	CASSSDRAAFF